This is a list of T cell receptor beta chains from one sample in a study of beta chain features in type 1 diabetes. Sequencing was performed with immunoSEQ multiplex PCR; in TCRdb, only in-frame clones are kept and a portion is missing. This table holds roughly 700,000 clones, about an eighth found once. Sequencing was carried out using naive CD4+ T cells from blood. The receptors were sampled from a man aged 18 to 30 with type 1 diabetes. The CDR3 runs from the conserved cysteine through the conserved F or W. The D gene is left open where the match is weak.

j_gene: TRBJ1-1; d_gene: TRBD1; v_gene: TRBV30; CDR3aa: CACADRPSTEAFF
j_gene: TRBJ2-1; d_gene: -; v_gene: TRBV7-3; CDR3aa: CASSPRAGDGEQFF
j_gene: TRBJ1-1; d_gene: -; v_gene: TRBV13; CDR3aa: CASSSGGLNTEAFF
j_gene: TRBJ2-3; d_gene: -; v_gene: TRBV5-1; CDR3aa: CASSPRRSGQGDTQYF
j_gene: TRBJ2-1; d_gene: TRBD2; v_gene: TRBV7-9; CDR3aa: CASSFGSGVGEQFF
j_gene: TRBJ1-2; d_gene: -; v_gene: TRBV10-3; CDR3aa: CAISDMEGGTPVGYTF
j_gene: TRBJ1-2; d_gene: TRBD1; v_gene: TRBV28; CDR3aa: CASTPGQKIYGYTF
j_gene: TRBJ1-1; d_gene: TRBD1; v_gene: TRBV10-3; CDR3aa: CAIRGGTGNMIGTEAFF
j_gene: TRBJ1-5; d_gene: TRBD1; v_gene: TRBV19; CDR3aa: CASSIRQGALGQPQHF
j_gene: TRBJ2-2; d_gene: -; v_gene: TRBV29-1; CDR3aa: CSVPGWTENTGELFF
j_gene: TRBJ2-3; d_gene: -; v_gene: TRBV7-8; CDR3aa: CASSLPFLGARNTQYF
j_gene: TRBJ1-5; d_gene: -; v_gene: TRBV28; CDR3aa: CASSLEWGGQPQHF
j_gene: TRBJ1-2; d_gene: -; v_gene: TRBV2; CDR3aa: CASSSQSGYTF
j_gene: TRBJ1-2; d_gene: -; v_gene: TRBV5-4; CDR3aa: CASSTGGSNYGYTF
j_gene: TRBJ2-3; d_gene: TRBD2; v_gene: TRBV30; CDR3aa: CAWSVPQAGETDTQYF
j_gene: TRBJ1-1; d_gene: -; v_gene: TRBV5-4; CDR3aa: CASSTRRENTEAFF
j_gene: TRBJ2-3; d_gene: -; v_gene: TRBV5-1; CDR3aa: CASSLAFGSTDTQYF
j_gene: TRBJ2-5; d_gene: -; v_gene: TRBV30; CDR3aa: CAWSDFPGLLRETQYF
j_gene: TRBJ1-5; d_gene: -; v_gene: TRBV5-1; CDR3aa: CASSLGRGANQPQHF
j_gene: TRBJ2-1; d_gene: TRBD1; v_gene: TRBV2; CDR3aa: CASSEGRHRGADNEQFF
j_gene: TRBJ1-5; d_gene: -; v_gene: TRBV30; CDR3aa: CAWDTGIGQPQHF
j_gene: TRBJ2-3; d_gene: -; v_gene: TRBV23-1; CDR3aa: CASSPTPRFCTDTQYF
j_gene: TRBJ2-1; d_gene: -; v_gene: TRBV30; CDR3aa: CAWSVGDFYNEQFF
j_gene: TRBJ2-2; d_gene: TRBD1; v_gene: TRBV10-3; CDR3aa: CAIRSGTGGRSPGELFF
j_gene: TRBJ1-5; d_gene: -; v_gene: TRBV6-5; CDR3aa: CASRPLAVRDQPQHF
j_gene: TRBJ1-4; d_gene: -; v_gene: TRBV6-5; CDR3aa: CASRTTRERKLFF
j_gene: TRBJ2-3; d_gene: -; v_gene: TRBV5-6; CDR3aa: CASSLGFSDTQYF
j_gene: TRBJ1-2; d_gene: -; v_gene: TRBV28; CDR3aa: CASGSRVVGYTF
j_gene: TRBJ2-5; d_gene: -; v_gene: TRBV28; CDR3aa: CASSFESQETQYF
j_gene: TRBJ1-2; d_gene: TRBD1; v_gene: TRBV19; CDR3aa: CASSMRQGGGYTF
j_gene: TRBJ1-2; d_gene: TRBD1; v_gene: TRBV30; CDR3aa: CAWKGAGANYGYTF
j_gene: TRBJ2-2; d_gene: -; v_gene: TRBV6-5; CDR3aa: CASRNTGELFF